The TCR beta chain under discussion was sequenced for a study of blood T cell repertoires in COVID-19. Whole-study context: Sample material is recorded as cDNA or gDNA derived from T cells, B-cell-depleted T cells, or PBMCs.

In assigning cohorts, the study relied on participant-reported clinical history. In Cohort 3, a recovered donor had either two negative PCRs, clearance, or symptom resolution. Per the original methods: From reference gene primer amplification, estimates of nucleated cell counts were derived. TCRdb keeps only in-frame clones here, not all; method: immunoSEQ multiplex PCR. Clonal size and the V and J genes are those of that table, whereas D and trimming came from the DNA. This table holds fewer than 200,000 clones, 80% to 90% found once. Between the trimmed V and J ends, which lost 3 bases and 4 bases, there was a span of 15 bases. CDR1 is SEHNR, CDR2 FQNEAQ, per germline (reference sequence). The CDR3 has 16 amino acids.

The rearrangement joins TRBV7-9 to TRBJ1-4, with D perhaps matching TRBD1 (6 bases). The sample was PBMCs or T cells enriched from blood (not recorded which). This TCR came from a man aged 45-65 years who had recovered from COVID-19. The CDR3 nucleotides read TGTGCCAGCAGCTTGGGACAATCTGGGGGTAATGAAAAACTGTTTTTT. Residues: CASSLGQSGGNEKLFF. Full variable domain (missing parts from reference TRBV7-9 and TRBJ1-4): DTGVSQNPRHKITKRGQNVTFRCDPISEHNRLYWYRQTLGQGPEFLTYFQNEAQLEKSRLLSDRFSAERPKGSFSTLEIQRTEQGDSAMYLCASSLGQSGGNEKLFFGSGTQLSVL.